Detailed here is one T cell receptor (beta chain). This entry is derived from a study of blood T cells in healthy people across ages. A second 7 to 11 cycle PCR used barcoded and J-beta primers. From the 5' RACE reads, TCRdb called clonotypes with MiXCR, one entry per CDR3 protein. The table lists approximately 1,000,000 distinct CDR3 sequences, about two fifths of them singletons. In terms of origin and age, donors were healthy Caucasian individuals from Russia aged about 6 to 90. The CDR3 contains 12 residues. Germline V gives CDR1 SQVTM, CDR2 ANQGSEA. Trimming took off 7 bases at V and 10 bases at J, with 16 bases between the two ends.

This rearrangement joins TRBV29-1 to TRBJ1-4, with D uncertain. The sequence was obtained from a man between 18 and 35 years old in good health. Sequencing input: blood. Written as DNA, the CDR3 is TGCAGCGGTGCACAGAGGGAAGGAAAACTGTTTTTT. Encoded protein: CSGAQREGKLFF. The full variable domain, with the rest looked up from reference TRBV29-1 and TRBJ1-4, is SAVISQKPSRDICQRGTSLTIQCQVDSQVTMMFWYRQQPGQSLTLIATANQGSEATYESGFVIDKFPISRPNLTFSTLTVSNMSPEDSSIYLCSGAQREGKLFFGSGTQLSVL.